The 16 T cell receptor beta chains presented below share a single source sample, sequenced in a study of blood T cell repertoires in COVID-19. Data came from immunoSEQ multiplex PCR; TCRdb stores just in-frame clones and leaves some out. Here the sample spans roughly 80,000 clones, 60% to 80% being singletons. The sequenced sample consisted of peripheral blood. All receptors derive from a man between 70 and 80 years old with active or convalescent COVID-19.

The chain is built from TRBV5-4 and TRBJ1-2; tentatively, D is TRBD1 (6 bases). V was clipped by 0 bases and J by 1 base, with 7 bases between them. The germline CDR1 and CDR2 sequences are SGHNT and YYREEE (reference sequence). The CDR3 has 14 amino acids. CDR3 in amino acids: CASSLGQVNYGYTF. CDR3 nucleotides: TGTGCCAGCAGCTTGGGACAGGTTAACTATGGCTACACCTTC.

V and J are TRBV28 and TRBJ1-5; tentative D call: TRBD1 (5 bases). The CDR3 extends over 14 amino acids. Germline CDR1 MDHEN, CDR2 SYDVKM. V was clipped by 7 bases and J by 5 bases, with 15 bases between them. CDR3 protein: CASTRQSDYQPQHF. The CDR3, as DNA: TGTGCCAGCACCAGACAGTCAGATTATCAGCCCCAGCATTTT.

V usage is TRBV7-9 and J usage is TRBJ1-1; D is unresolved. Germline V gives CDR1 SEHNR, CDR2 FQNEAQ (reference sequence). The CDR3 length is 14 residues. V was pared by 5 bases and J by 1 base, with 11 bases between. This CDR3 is CASSLDSQNTEAFF. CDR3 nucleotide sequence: TGTGCCAGCAGCCTCGACTCCCAGAACACTGAAGCTTTCTTT. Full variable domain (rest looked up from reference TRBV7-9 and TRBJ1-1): DTGVSQNPRHKITKRGQNVTFRCDPISEHNRLYWYRQTLGQGPEFLTYFQNEAQLEKSRLLSDRFSAERPKGSFSTLEIQRTEQGDSAMYLCASSLDSQNTEAFFGQGTRLTVV.

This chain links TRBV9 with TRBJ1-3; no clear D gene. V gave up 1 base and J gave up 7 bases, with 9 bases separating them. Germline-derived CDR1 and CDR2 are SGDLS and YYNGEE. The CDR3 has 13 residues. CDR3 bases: TGTGCCAGCAGCGTAAACCCCGGGAACACCATATATTTT. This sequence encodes CASSVNPGNTIYF.

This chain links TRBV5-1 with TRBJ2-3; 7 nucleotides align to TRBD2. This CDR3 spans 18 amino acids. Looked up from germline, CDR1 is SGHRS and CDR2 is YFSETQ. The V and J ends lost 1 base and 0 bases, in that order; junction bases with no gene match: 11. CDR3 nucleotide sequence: TGCGCCAGCAGCTTGAAGTCTCGGCGGGGGACTAGCACAGATACGCAGTATTTT. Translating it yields CASSLKSRRGTSTDTQYF.

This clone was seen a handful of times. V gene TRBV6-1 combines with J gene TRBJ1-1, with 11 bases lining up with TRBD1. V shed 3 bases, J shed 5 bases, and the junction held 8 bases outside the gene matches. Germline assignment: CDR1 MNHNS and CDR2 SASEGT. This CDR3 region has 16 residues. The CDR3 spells CASSDGQGAGWTEAFF. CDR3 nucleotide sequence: TGTGCCAGCAGTGACGGACAGGGGGCAGGTTGGACTGAAGCTTTCTTT.

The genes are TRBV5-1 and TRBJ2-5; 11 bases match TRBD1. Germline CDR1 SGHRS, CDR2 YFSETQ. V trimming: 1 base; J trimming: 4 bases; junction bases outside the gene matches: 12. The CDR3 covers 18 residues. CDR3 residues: CASSLSGTGGLDGETQYF. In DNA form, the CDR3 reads TGCGCCAGCAGCTTGTCCGGGACAGGGGGTTTAGATGGAGAGACCCAGTACTTC. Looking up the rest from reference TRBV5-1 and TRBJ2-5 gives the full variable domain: KAGVTQTPRYLIKTRGQQVTLSCSPISGHRSVSWYQQTPGQGLQFLFEYFSETQRNKGNFPGRFSGRQFSNSRSEMNVSTLELGDSALYLCASSLSGTGGLDGETQYFGPGTRLLVL.

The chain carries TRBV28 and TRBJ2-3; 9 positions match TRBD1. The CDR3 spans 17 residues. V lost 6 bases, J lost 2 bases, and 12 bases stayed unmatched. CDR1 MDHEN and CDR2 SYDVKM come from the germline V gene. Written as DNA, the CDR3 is TGTGCCAGCAGCGGATTAATTGGGACAGGGATCACAGATACGCAGTATTTT. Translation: CASSGLIGTGITDTQYF.

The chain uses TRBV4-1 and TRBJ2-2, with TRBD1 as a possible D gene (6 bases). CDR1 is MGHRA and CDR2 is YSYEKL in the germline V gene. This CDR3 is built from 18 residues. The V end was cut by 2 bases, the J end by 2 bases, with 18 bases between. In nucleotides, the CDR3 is TGCGCCAGCAGCCAACAACCGCAGGGGCGGTTTAACACCGGGGAGCTGTTTTTT. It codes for CASSQQPQGRFNTGELFF.

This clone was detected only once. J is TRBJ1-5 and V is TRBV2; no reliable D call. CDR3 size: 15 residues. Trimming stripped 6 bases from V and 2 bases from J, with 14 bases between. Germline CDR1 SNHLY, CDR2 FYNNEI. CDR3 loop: CASSADTLGNQPQHF. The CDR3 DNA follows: TGTGCCAGCAGCGCAGACACTCTCGGCAATCAGCCCCAGCATTTT. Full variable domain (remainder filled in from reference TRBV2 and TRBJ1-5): EPEVTQTPSHQVTQMGQEVILRCVPISNHLYFYWYRQILGQKVEFLVSFYNNEISEKSEIFDDQFSVERPDGSNFTLKIRSTKLEDSAMYFCASSADTLGNQPQHFGDGTRLSIL.

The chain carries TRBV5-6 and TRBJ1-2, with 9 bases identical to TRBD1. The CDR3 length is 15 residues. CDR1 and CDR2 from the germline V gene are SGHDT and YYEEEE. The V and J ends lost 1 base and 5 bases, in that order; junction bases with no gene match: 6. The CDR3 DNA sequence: TGTGCCAGCAGCTTGTTAGGGACAGGGTCGTATGGCTACACCTTC. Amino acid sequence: CASSLLGTGSYGYTF.

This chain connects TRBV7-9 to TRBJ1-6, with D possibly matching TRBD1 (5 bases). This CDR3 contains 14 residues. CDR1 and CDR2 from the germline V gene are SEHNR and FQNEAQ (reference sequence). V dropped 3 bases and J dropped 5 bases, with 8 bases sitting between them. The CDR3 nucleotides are TGTGCCAGCAGCTTCCAGGGCGATAATTCACCCCTCCACTTT. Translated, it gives CASSFQGDNSPLHF.

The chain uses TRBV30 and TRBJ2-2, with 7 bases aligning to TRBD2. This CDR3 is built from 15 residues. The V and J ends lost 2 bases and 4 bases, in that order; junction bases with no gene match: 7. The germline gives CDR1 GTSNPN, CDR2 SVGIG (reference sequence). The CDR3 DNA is TGTGCCTGGAGTATGCTGGGAGGGCTCACCGGGGAGCTGTTTTTT. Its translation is CAWSMLGGLTGELFF.

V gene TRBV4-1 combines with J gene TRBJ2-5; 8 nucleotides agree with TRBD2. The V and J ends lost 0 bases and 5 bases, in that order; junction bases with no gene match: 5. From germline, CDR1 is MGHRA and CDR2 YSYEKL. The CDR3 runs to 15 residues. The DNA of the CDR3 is TGCGCCAGCAGCCAAGATTCGGGGGGGAGGGAGACCCAGTACTTC. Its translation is CASSQDSGGRETQYF.

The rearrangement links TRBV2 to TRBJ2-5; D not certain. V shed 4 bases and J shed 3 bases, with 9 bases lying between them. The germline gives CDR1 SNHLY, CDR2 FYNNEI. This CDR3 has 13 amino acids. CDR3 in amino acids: CASSVDSKETQYF. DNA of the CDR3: TGTGCCAGCAGTGTGGATAGCAAAGAGACCCAGTACTTC. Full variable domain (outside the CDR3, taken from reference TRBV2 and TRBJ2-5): EPEVTQTPSHQVTQMGQEVILRCVPISNHLYFYWYRQILGQKVEFLVSFYNNEISEKSEIFDDQFSVERPDGSNFTLKIRSTKLEDSAMYFCASSVDSKETQYFGPGTRLLVL.

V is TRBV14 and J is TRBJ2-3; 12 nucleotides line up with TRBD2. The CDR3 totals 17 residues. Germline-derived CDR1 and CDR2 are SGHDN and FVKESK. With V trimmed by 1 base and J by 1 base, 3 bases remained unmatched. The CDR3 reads CASSQGASGGGTDTQYF. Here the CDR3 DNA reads TGTGCCAGCAGCCAAGGGGCTAGCGGGGGGGGCACAGATACGCAGTATTTT.